These T cell receptor beta chains were read from a single sample in a study of human versus mouse CDR3 diversity and MHC coevolution. The repertoire was sequenced with immunoSEQ multiplex PCR; TCRdb's copy has only in-frame clones and lacks some. The repertoire includes around 59,000 clones, roughly 93% of them detected once, and over 15% sits in the top ten. Input material: naive CD4+ T cells from blood. The receptors were sampled from a person between 60 and 69 years old in good health. CDR3s include the opening cysteine and the closing phenylalanine or tryptophan.

len	j_gene	v_gene	CDR3aa
15	TRBJ2-1	TRBV5-1	CASSPGQGGANEQFF
17	TRBJ2-5	TRBV10-1	CASSDRGLAGDQETQYF
14	TRBJ1-4	TRBV6-1	CASSEGTGVEKLFF
17	TRBJ2-5	TRBV9	CASSVGGTSGAGETQYF
16	TRBJ2-1	TRBV5-4	CASSDGTSGGSPEQFF
13	TRBJ1-2	TRBV18	CASSREQGYGYTF
15	TRBJ2-7	TRBV28	CATSTPSGRGYEQYF
17	TRBJ1-5	TRBV4-1	CASSQETRDYSNQPQHF
15	TRBJ2-3	TRBV5-1	CASSLEGTTPDTQYF
14	TRBJ1-1	TRBV5-1	CASGETGLNTEAFF
14	TRBJ1-2	TRBV7-2	CASSLDTGNYGYTF
12	TRBJ2-1	TRBV2	CASRSLAAEQFF
15	TRBJ2-1	TRBV27	CASSTGTGEFHEQFF
15	TRBJ1-2	TRBV5-1	CASSLAGQGGYGYTF
16	TRBJ2-1	TRBV14	CASSQDTGSPYNEQFF
14	TRBJ2-5	TRBV18	CASSPLDTQETQYF
15	TRBJ2-6	TRBV5-1	CASSSTVPGANVLTF
14	TRBJ1-4	TRBV11-2	CASSLGRGSEKLFF
15	TRBJ2-7	TRBV6-6	CASTMRAGEVYEQYF
17	TRBJ2-3	TRBV28	CASSFRAGQGGTDTQYF
17	TRBJ2-5	TRBV30	CAWSVLAGVLQGQTQYF
20	TRBJ2-7	TRBV11-3	CASSLDAAGLAGDTAYEQYF
22	TRBJ1-1	TRBV6-4	CASSDSRIGTIMKTGENTEAFF
14	TRBJ2-1	TRBV10-3	CAISDQRGNNEQFF
17	TRBJ2-1	TRBV10-1	CASSEPGTSGRENEQFF